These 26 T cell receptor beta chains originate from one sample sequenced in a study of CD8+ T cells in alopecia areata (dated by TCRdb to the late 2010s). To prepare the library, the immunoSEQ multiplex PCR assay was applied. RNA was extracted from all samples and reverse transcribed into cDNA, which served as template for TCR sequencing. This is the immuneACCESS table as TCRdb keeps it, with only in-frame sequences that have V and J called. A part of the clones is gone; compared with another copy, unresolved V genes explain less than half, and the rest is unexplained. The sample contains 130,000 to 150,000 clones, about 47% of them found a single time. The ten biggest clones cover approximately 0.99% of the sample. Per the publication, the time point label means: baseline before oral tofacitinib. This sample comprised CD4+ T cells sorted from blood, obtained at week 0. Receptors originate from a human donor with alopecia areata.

The CDR3 here is CSVVGQSNQPQHF. In nucleotides, the CDR3 is TGCAGCGTTGTCGGACAGAGCAATCAGCCCCAGCATTTT. The chain carries TRBV29-1 and TRBJ1-5; D is possibly TRBD1 (6 bases). Germline CDR1 is SQVTM and CDR2 is ANQGSEA. Trimming shortened V by 4 bases and J by 1 base, and 8 bases separated the two germline ends. This CDR3 spans 13 amino acids.

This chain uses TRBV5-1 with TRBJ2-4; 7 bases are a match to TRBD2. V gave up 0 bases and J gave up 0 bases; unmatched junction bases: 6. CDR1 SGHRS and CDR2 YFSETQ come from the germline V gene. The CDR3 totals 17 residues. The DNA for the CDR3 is TGCGCCAGCAGCTTGGACTGGGGAGGGAGAGCCAAAAACATTCAGTACTTC. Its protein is CASSLDWGGRAKNIQYF. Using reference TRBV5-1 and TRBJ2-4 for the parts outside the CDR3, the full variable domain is KAGVTQTPRYLIKTRGQQVTLSCSPISGHRSVSWYQQTPGQGLQFLFEYFSETQRNKGNFPGRFSGRQFSNSRSEMNVSTLELGDSALYLCASSLDWGGRAKNIQYFGAGTRLSVL.

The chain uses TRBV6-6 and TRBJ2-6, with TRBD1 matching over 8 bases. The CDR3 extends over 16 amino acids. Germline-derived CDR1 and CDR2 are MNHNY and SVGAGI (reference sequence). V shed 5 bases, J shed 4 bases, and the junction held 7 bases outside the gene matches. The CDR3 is CASSLGQALGANVLTF. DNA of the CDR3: TGTGCCAGCAGTCTGGGACAGGCCCTGGGGGCCAACGTCCTGACTTTC.

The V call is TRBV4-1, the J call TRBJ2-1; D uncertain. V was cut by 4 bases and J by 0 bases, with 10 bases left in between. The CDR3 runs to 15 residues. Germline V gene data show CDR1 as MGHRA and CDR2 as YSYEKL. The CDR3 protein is CASSPLRASYNEQFF. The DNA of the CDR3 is TGCGCCAGCAGCCCCCTTAGGGCCTCCTACAATGAGCAGTTCTTC.

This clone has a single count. CDR3 sequence (DNA): TGTGCCAGCAGTGTTGGAAGCGGGAGTAGAGATACGCAGTATTTT. Its protein product is CASSVGSGSRDTQYF. The chain recombines TRBV2 with TRBJ2-3, with 8 bases matching TRBD2. V shed 4 bases and J 5 bases; nucleotides not matched to a gene: 8. This CDR3 is built from 15 residues. Germline-derived CDR1 and CDR2 are SNHLY and FYNNEI.

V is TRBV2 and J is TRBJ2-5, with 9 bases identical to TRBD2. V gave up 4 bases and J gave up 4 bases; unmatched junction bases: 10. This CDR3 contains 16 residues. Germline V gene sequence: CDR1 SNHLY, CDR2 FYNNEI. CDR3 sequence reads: CASSAGSGSVGETQYF. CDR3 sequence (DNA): TGTGCCAGCAGTGCCGGTAGCGGGAGTGTGGGAGAGACCCAGTACTTC.

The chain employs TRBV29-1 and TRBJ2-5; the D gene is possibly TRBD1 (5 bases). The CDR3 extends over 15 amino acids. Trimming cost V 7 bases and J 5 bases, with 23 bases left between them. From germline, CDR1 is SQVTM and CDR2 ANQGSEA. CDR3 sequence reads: CSAKTEFTARETQYF. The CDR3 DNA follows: TGCAGCGCCAAGACAGAATTTACAGCTCGGGAGACCCAGTACTTC.

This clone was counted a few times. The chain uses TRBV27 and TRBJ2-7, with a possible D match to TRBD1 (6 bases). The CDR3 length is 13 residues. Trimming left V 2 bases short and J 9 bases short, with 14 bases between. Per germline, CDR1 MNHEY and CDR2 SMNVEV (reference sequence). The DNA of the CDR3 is TGTGCCAGCAGTTTAAGCAGGGGCAGGGTGCAGTACTTC. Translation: CASSLSRGRVQYF.

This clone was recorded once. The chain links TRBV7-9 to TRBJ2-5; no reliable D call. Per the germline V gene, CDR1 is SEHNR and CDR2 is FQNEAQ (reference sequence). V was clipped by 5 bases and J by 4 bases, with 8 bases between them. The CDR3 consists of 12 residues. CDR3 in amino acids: CASSPPGETQYF. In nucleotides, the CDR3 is TGTGCCAGCAGCCCCCCCGGAGAGACCCAGTACTTC.

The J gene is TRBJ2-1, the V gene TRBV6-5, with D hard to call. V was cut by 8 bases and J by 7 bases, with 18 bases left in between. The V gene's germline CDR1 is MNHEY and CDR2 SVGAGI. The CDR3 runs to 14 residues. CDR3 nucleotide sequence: TGTGCCAGCTTTACGGGCCGGCTTAGGAATGAGCAGTTCTTC. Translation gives CASFTGRLRNEQFF.

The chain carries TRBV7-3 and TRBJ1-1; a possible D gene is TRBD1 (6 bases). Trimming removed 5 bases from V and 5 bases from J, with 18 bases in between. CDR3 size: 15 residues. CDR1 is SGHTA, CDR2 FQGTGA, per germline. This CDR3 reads CASSPQRGPGTEAFF. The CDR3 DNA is TGTGCCAGCAGCCCACAGCGGGGGCCTGGGACTGAAGCTTTCTTT.

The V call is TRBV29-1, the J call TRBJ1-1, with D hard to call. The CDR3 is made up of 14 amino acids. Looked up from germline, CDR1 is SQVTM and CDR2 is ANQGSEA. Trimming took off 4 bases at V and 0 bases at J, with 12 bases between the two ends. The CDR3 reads CSVVPFQLNTEAFF. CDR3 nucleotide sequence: TGCAGCGTTGTGCCTTTCCAATTGAACACTGAAGCTTTCTTT. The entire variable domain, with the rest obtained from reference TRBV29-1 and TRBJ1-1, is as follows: SAVISQKPSRDICQRGTSLTIQCQVDSQVTMMFWYRQQPGQSLTLIATANQGSEATYESGFVIDKFPISRPNLTFSTLTVSNMSPEDSSIYLCSVVPFQLNTEAFFGQGTRLTVV.

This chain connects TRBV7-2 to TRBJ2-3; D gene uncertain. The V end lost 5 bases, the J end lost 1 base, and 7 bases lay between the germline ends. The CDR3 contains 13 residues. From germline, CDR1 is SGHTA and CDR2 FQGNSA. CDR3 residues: CASSPAGTDTQYF. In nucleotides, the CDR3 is TGTGCCAGCAGCCCAGCCGGCACAGATACGCAGTATTTT. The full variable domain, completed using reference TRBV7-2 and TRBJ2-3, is GAGVSQSPSNKVTEKGKDVELRCDPISGHTALYWYRQSLGQGLEFLIYFQGNSAPDKSGLPSDRFSAERTGGSVSTLTIQRTQQEDSAVYLCASSPAGTDTQYFGPGTRLTVL.

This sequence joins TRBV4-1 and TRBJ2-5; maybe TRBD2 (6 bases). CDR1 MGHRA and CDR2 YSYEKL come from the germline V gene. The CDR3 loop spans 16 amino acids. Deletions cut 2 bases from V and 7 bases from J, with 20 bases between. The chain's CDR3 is CASSQSRGNVLGTQYF. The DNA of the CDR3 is TGCGCCAGCAGCCAAAGTCGGGGGAACGTCCTGGGGACCCAGTACTTC.

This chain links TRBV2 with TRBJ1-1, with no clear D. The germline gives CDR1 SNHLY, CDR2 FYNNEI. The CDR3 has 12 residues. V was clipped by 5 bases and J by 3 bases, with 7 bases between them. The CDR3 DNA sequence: TGTGCCAGCAGTCGTTGGGACACTGAAGCTTTCTTT. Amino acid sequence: CASSRWDTEAFF.

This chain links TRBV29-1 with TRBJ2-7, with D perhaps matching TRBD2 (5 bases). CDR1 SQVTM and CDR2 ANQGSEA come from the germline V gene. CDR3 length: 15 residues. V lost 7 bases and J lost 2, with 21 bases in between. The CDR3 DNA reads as TGCAGCGGTGCCGGAGGTGGGGTGGGCACCTACGAGCAGTACTTC. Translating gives CSGAGGGVGTYEQYF.

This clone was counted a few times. CDR3 in DNA: TGTGCCAGCAGCTTAGATTTCGCGGGGGAGGAGCAGTTCTTC. It encodes CASSLDFAGEEQFF. This sequence joins TRBV7-2 and TRBJ2-1, with 7 nucleotides matching TRBD2. CDR3 size: 14 residues. From germline, CDR1 is SGHTA and CDR2 FQGNSA. With 1 base clipped from V and 10 bases from J, the junction kept 7 bases outside the gene matches.

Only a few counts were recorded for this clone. The CDR3 spells CSVRSSLSVTQYF. The CDR3 nucleotides are TGCAGCGTGCGGTCTAGCTTAAGCGTTACGCAGTATTTT. The chain carries TRBV29-1 and TRBJ2-3; D perhaps matches TRBD2 (5 bases). This CDR3 is built from 13 residues. The V gene lost 6 bases and the J gene lost 8 bases, with 18 bases spanning the gap. CDR1 and CDR2 from the germline V gene are SQVTM and ANQGSEA.

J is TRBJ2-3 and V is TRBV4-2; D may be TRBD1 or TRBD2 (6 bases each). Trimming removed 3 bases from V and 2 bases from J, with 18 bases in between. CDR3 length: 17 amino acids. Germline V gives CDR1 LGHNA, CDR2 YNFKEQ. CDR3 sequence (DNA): TGTGCCAGCAGCCAGGGACTTCACAGGGACGTCACAGATACGCAGTATTTT. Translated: CASSQGLHRDVTDTQYF.

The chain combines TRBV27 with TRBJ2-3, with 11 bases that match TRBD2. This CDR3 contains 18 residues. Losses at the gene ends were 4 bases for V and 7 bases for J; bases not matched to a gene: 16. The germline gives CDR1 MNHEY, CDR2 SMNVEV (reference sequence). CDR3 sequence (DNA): TGTGCCAGCAGTTCCCTTAAGGTAGCGGGAGGGCCTGGAAATACGCAGTATTTT. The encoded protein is CASSSLKVAGGPGNTQYF.

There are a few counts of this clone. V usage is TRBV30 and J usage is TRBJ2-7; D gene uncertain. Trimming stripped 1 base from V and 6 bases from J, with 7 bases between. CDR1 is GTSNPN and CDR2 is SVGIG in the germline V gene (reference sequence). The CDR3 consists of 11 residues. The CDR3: CAWSGMVEQYF. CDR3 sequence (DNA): TGTGCCTGGAGTGGAATGGTCGAGCAGTACTTC.

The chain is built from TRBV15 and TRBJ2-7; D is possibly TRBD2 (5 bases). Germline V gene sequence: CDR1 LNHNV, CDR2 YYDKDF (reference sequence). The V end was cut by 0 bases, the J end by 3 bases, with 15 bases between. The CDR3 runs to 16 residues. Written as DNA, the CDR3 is TGTGCCACCAGCAGAGAGGTAGCCTCCGGAGGCTACGAGCAGTACTTC. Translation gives CATSREVASGGYEQYF. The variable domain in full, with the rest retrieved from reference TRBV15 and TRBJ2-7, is DAMVIQNPRYQVTQFGKPVTLSCSQTLNHNVMYWYQQKSSQAPKLLFHYYDKDFNNEADTPDNFQSRRPNTSFCFLDIRSPGLGDTAMYLCATSREVASGGYEQYFGPGTRLTVT.

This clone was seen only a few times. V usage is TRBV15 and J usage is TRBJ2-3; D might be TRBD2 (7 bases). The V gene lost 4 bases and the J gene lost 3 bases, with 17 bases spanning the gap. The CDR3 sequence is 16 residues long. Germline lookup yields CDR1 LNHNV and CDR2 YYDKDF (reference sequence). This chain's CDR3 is CATSTRGEGPTDTQYF. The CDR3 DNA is TGTGCCACCAGCACAAGGGGGGAGGGCCCGACAGATACGCAGTATTTT.

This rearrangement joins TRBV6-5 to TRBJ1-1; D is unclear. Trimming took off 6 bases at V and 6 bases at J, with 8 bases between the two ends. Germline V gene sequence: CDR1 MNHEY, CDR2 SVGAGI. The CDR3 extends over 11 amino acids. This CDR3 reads CASRLRAEAFF. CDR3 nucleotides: TGTGCCAGCAGGCTGAGGGCTGAAGCTTTCTTT.

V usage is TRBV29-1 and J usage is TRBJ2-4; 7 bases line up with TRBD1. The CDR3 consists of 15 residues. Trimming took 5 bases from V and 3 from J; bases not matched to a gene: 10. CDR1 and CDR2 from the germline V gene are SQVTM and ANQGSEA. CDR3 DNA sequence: TGCAGCGTTATAGAGGGGGCGCGAGGCAAAAACATTCAGTACTTC. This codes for CSVIEGARGKNIQYF.

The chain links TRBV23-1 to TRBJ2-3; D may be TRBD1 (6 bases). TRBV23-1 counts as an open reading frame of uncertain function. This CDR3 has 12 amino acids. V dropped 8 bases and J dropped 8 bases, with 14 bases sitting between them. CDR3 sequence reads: CASVTRDITQYF. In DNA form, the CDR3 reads TGCGCCAGCGTTACCCGGGACATTACGCAGTATTTT.